The source of this T cell receptor beta chain is a study of breast tumors, draining lymph nodes, adjacent tissues. Many counts were recorded for this clonotype. Its specificity is unknown. Axillary draining lymph nodes of breast cancer patients supplied the node samples. TCRdb re-called the multiplex PCR reads with MiXCR, one entry per CDR3 protein. The sample has 150,000 to 200,000 distinct CDR3 sequences, 25% to 40% seen once. V dropped 2 bases and J dropped 0 bases, with 13 bases sitting between them. This CDR3 is built from 17 residues. Overall study findings and caveats: Tumor T cell lymph node origin was a supported hypothesis, not proven.

The sample comprised axillary lymph node tissue. V and J are TRBV12-3 or TRBV12-4 and TRBJ1-4; no clear D gene. This TCR was recovered from a female donor with breast cancer. Some clones in this sample may be carry-over from other donors' samples. This CDR3 is CASSLLSTTATNEKLFF. CDR3 in DNA: TGTGCCAGCAGTTTACTCTCCACTACGGCAACTAATGAAAAACTGTTTTTT.